The 5 T cell receptor beta chains given below trace back to one sample, sequenced in a study of T cell responses to AZD1222 COVID-19 vaccine. Assay: immunoSEQ multiplex PCR; the TCRdb copy retains only in-frame clones and omits some. The sample consists of about 150,000 clones, 80% to 95% of them appearing once. The material was peripheral blood, obtained on day 0 of AZD1222 vaccination. Receptor source: an adult in good health.

This clone was found a few times. The rearrangement uses TRBV7-3 and TRBJ1-1; TRBD1 matches at 7 bases. Germline V lookup: CDR1 SGHTA, CDR2 FQGTGA. The CDR3 spans 15 residues. J was trimmed by 4 bases and V by 0 bases; bases with no gene match: 5. The CDR3 loop reads CASSLTADRATEAFF. CDR3 sequence (DNA): TGTGCCAGCAGCTTAACGGCTGACAGGGCCACTGAAGCTTTCTTT.

The rearrangement uses TRBV7-9 and TRBJ2-3; 9 nucleotides line up with TRBD1. The CDR3 covers 15 residues. Germline loops: CDR1 SEHNR, CDR2 FQNEAQ (reference sequence). With V trimmed by 4 bases and J by 2 bases, 4 bases remained unmatched. CDR3 protein: CASSSRDRATDTQYF. CDR3 bases: TGTGCCAGCAGCTCTCGGGACAGGGCCACAGATACGCAGTATTTT.

The chain joins TRBV27 to TRBJ2-1; 11 bases align to TRBD2. The CDR3 has 17 residues. CDR1 MNHEY and CDR2 SMNVEV come from the germline V gene (reference sequence). V trimming: 4 bases; J trimming: 0 bases; junction bases outside the gene matches: 5. This CDR3 reads CASSSWTSGYSYNEQFF. CDR3 sequence (DNA): TGTGCCAGCAGTTCCTGGACTAGCGGGTACTCCTACAATGAGCAGTTCTTC.

The gene calls are TRBV19 and TRBJ2-1, with 11 bases lining up with TRBD2. Trimming took 9 bases from V and 9 from J; bases not matched to a gene: 10. This CDR3 spans 14 amino acids. Per the germline V gene, CDR1 is LNHDA and CDR2 is SQIVND (reference sequence). The CDR3 nucleotides read TGTGCCAGCCAAACTAGCGGGGGCAAATTTGAGCAGTTCTTC. Protein product: CASQTSGGKFEQFF.

The genes are TRBV3-1 (or the pseudogene TRBV3-2) and TRBJ1-3, with TRBD1 matching over 11 bases. Losses at the gene ends were 1 base for V and 6 bases for J; bases not matched to a gene: 2. The CDR3 is 15 residues long. Germline CDR1 reads LGHDT; CDR2 reads YNNKEL (reference sequence). The CDR3 sequence is CASSQVGQGENTIYF. In DNA, the CDR3 is TGTGCCAGCAGCCAAGTGGGACAGGGGGAAAACACCATATATTTT.